This T cell receptor beta chain originates from a study of blood T cell repertoires in COVID-19. Whole-study context: Material from acute and convalescent COVID-19 was sourced from the United States, Italy and Spain. The cDNA or gDNA used as material had been derived from T cells, B-cell-depleted T cells, or PBMCs.

Trimming cost V 2 bases and J 5 bases; bases outside gene matches: 4. Germline values: CDR1 SNHLY, CDR2 FYNNEI. This CDR3 spans 14 amino acids. In the authors' workflow: Counts of nucleated cells, estimated from reference gene primer amplification, were obtained. Generated by immunoSEQ multiplex PCR, the TCRdb table keeps only in-frame clones and is missing some. The V and J calls and clone size were taken over from that table, and D and trimming were inferred from the DNA. Among 200,000 to 250,000 clones listed, 65% to 85% were seen once. This chain uses TRBV2 with TRBJ1-2, with 8 bases identical to TRBD1. This TCR came from a human donor in a cohort sampled during active COVID-19. Sequenced material: peripheral blood. Here the CDR3 reads CASSENRGTYGYTF. DNA for the CDR3: TGTGCCAGCAGTGAAAACAGGGGGACATATGGCTACACCTTC.